This T cell receptor (beta chain) is from a study of T cell responses to AZD1222 COVID-19 vaccine. General study findings and limits: The peak T cell response came first, and repertoires were sampled only after it. Clonal diversity may have been underestimated in mostly white British donors.

Second-dose recipients at about 4 or about 12 weeks were treated as one pooled group. Measured with immunoSEQ multiplex PCR; TCRdb has only the in-frame clones, and not every one. The sample contains about 120,000 clones, 90% to 95% of which appear only once. Comments on this clone: What it binds is not known.

Specimen: peripheral blood, collected 28 days after the second AZD1222 dose. The TCR sequence derives from an adult who received the AZD1222 COVID-19 vaccine.

This CDR3 reads CASSLDAWTDGYTF. CDR3 in DNA: TGTGCCAGCAGCTTAGACGCGTGGACAGATGGCTACACCTTC. The chain recombines TRBV11-2 with TRBJ1-2; D might be TRBD1 (6 bases). Germline V lookup: CDR1 SGHAT, CDR2 FQNNGV. The CDR3 length is 14 residues. Trimming removed 0 bases at V and 6 bases at J, with 11 bases between.